These T cell receptor beta chains were read from a single sample in a study of T cells expressing NK-cell markers. TCRdb reprocessed the 5' RACE reads and stores each CDR3 protein as one record, lacking DNA. This sample carries approximately 420,000 distinct CDR3 sequences, with about 11% going to the ten biggest clones. The specimen sequenced was blood T cells: a sorted CD56 or NKG2C T cell subset, CD4+ or CD8+ T cells, or bulk PBMC T cells (not recorded which). Receptor source: a woman in her forties or fifties in good health. The CDR3 runs from the conserved cysteine through the conserved F or W.

j_gene: TRBJ1-2; v_gene: TRBV21-1; CDR3aa: CASSPTALYGYTF
j_gene: TRBJ1-6; v_gene: TRBV7-9; CDR3aa: CAFRGQGENSPLHF
j_gene: TRBJ2-7; v_gene: TRBV29-1; CDR3aa: CSVETVVAGEQYF
j_gene: TRBJ2-4; v_gene: TRBV30; CDR3aa: CAWSYRTGGGKNIQYF
j_gene: TRBJ2-1; v_gene: TRBV10-3; CDR3aa: CAISPGGDEQFF
j_gene: TRBJ1-2; v_gene: TRBV11-3; CDR3aa: CASSPSPGQGAGGYTF
j_gene: TRBJ2-7; v_gene: TRBV11-1; CDR3aa: CASRTGGGTGIHEQYF
j_gene: TRBJ2-4; v_gene: TRBV4-2; CDR3aa: CASSQGGPSGAGNIQYF
j_gene: TRBJ2-1; v_gene: TRBV11-2; CDR3aa: CASTHRDSYNEQFF
j_gene: TRBJ2-1; v_gene: TRBV2; CDR3aa: CASSVEGERNNEQFF
j_gene: TRBJ1-1; v_gene: TRBV4-1; CDR3aa: CASQRGASTEAFF
j_gene: TRBJ2-2; v_gene: TRBV4-1; CDR3aa: CASSQRTSGRARGGELFF
j_gene: TRBJ2-7; v_gene: TRBV19; CDR3aa: CASSPTTGAYEQYF
j_gene: TRBJ2-3; v_gene: TRBV11-2; CDR3aa: CASSPVLGADTQYF
j_gene: TRBJ1-2; v_gene: TRBV11-2; CDR3aa: CASSLTRAALGYGYTF
j_gene: TRBJ1-3; v_gene: TRBV9; CDR3aa: CASSEGRWGSGNTIYF
j_gene: TRBJ2-7; v_gene: TRBV25-1; CDR3aa: CASRPGLAGGYEQYF
j_gene: TRBJ2-3; v_gene: TRBV29-1; CDR3aa: CSVLSGGRTDTQYF
j_gene: TRBJ1-5; v_gene: TRBV5-5; CDR3aa: CASSTTGENQPQHF
j_gene: TRBJ2-1; v_gene: TRBV12-3/TRBV12-4; CDR3aa: CASRLLRGSNEQFF
j_gene: TRBJ2-1; v_gene: TRBV18; CDR3aa: CASSPLLALRNEQFF
j_gene: TRBJ1-6; v_gene: TRBV4-1; CDR3aa: CASSQVSGGPDHF
j_gene: TRBJ2-7; v_gene: TRBV12-3/TRBV12-4; CDR3aa: CASSFYSLADYEQYF
j_gene: TRBJ2-2; v_gene: TRBV27; CDR3aa: CASSDYGTGGWELFF
j_gene: TRBJ2-1; v_gene: TRBV18; CDR3aa: CASSPASARGRSYNEQFF
j_gene: TRBJ2-1; v_gene: TRBV11-2; CDR3aa: CASSLSGDNEQFF
j_gene: TRBJ2-3; v_gene: TRBV20-1; CDR3aa: CSATGTSTYTDTQYF
j_gene: TRBJ2-1; v_gene: TRBV20-1; CDR3aa: CSAAGLTTHNEQFF
j_gene: TRBJ1-1; v_gene: TRBV5-1; CDR3aa: CASSLEQFGMNTEAFF
j_gene: TRBJ1-1; v_gene: TRBV2; CDR3aa: CASRAGDFTEAFF
j_gene: TRBJ2-7; v_gene: TRBV29-1; CDR3aa: CSVRGLAVYEQYF
j_gene: TRBJ1-6; v_gene: TRBV10-2; CDR3aa: CASSEVRDDSPLHF
j_gene: TRBJ2-7; v_gene: TRBV4-1; CDR3aa: CASSQGVWGTRAYEQYF
j_gene: TRBJ1-1; v_gene: TRBV20-1; CDR3aa: CSAITENTEAFF
j_gene: TRBJ2-1; v_gene: TRBV15; CDR3aa: CATSTRDEQFF
j_gene: TRBJ2-3; v_gene: TRBV5-1; CDR3aa: CASSLADGFTDTQYF
j_gene: TRBJ2-7; v_gene: TRBV11-2; CDR3aa: CASSLEGWNEQYF
j_gene: TRBJ2-1; v_gene: TRBV12-5; CDR3aa: CASGLVIGLAGNNEQFF
j_gene: TRBJ2-1; v_gene: TRBV5-1; CDR3aa: CASSQTEAGSYNEQFF
j_gene: TRBJ1-6; v_gene: TRBV5-1; CDR3aa: CASSPGTGTRSPLHF
j_gene: TRBJ1-6; v_gene: TRBV4-1; CDR3aa: CASSLRGFRNSPLHF
j_gene: TRBJ2-1; v_gene: TRBV7-6; CDR3aa: CASSWDSNNEQFF
j_gene: TRBJ2-6; v_gene: TRBV12-3/TRBV12-4; CDR3aa: CATTPGQGFSGANVLTF
j_gene: TRBJ2-7; v_gene: TRBV7-9; CDR3aa: CASSLESGTYEQYF
j_gene: TRBJ2-5; v_gene: TRBV4-1; CDR3aa: CASSQAFQGIETQYF
j_gene: TRBJ2-3; v_gene: TRBV12-3/TRBV12-4; CDR3aa: CASSGTGPSTDTQYF
j_gene: TRBJ2-7; v_gene: TRBV7-9; CDR3aa: CASSWDLYSYEQYF
j_gene: TRBJ1-5; v_gene: TRBV3-1; CDR3aa: CASSPGVGNQPQHF
j_gene: TRBJ2-1; v_gene: TRBV7-6; CDR3aa: CASSEPGLEQFF